This TCR beta chain emerged from a study of cytomegalovirus exposure and HLA in healthy donors. Primers for the PCR totalled 60 Vbeta and 13 Jbeta. The method was immunoSEQ multiplex PCR; TCRdb's version includes in-frame clones alone and lacks a portion of them. This sample has more than 45,000 clones, with approximately 84% found just once. CDR1 SGHTS and CDR2 YDEGEE come from the germline V gene. Unmatched junction bases numbered 9, after V lost 4 bases and J lost 0 bases. The CDR3 consists of 17 residues. This clone was observed once. The receptor was isolated from a man aged 50 or older in good health and CMV-seronegative. Sequenced input: PBMCs. The rearrangement links TRBV5-8 to TRBJ1-5, with 8 bases identical to TRBD1. The chain's CDR3 is CASSRRTGPGSNQPQHF. The DNA of the CDR3 is TGTGCCAGCAGCCGACGGACAGGGCCGGGTAGCAATCAGCCCCAGCATTTT.